This T cell receptor beta chain is drawn from a study of CD8+ T cells in alopecia areata. Stated treatment: oral pan-JAK inhibitor, 5-10 mg twice daily. Whole-study findings and limits: Lesional scalp exceeded normal scalp in clonality, especially in alopecia totalis/universalis. Shared TCR sequences were less clear between patients than in mice, possibly partly from HLA diversity.

The V gene lost 1 base and the J gene lost 4 bases, with 14 bases spanning the gap. The CDR3 runs 15 residues. Germline-derived CDR1 and CDR2 are SEHNR and FQNEAQ (reference sequence). Reverse transcription of extracted RNA yielded cDNA, which provided the sequencing template. Here immunoSEQ multiplex PCR was the method, and the copy in TCRdb shows in-frame clones only, minus some. The table records around 210,000 clones, around 66% of them present only once. Comment on this clone: Its antigen is currently unknown.

This rearrangement joins TRBV7-9 to TRBJ2-7, with D maybe TRBD1 (6 bases). Sequencing was performed on CD4+ T cells sorted from blood, taken at week 4, from a patient treated with tofacitinib. The origin of this receptor is a human donor with alopecia areata. The CDR3 DNA reads TGTGCCAGCAGCTTAGGTCAGGGGCTAGGATACGAGCAGTACTTC. Translating gives CASSLGQGLGYEQYF. Drawing the rest from reference TRBV7-9 and TRBJ2-7, the complete variable domain is DTGVSQNPRHKITKRGQNVTFRCDPISEHNRLYWYRQTLGQGPEFLTYFQNEAQLEKSRLLSDRFSAERPKGSFSTLEIQRTEQGDSAMYLCASSLGQGLGYEQYFGPGTRLTVT.